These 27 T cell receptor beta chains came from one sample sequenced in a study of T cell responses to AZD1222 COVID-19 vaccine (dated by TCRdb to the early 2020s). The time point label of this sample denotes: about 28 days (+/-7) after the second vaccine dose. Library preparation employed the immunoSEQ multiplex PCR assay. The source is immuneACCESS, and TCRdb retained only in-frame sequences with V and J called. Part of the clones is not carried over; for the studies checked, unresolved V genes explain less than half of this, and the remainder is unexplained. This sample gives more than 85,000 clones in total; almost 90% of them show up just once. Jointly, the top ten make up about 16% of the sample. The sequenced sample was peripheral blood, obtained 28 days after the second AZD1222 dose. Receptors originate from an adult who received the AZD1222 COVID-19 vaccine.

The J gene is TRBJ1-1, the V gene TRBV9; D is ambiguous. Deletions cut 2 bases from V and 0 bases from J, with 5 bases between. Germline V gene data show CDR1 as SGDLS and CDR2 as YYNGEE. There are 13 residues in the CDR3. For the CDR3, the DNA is TGTGCCAGCAGCGTGGAGGTGAACACTGAAGCTTTCTTT. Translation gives CASSVEVNTEAFF.

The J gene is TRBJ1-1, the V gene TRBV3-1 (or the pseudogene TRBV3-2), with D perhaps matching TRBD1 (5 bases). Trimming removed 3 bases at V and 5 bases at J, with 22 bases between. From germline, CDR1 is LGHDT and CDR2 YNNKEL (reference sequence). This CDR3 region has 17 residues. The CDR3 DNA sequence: TGTGCCAGCAGCCATCCGAACGGGGGGGGACCAGAAACTGAAGCTTTCTTT. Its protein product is CASSHPNGGGPETEAFF.

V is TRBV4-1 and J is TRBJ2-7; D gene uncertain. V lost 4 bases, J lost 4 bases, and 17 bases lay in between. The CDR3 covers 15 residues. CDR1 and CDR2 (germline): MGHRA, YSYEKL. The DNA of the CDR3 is TGCGCCAGCAGCCGCCAGACCCGGACGGAGTACGAGCAGTACTTC. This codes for CASSRQTRTEYEQYF.

CDR3: CASSSSAGTTYEQYF. CDR3 sequence (DNA): TGTGCCAGCAGCTCCTCGGCCGGGACTACCTACGAGCAGTACTTC. The chain couples TRBV7-2 to TRBJ2-7, with TRBD2 identical over 7 bases. The V segment lost 4 bases and the J segment 2 bases; nucleotides outside the gene matches: 8. The CDR3 loop spans 15 amino acids. The germline CDR1 and CDR2 sequences are SGHTA and FQGNSA.

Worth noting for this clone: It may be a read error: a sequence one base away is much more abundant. The CDR3 DNA reads as TGTGCCAGCAGGAGGGACAGGGACTATGGCTACACCTTC. It is translated as CASRRDRDYGYTF. The chain carries TRBV6-5 and TRBJ1-2; 9 positions match TRBD1. The CDR3 runs to 13 residues. J gave up 3 bases and V 6 bases, and 2 bases lay outside the gene matches. Germline V gene lookup returns CDR1 MNHEY and CDR2 SVGAGI.

CDR3: CASSVSSRLGEDGFGNQPQHF. The CDR3 nucleotides are TGTGCCAGCAGCGTCAGCTCGCGGCTTGGGGAAGACGGGTTTGGCAATCAGCCCCAGCATTTT. The chain has TRBV28 and TRBJ1-5; no clear D gene. Trimming took off 6 bases at V and 2 bases at J, with 32 bases between the two ends. Per germline, CDR1 MDHEN and CDR2 SYDVKM. The CDR3 has 21 residues.

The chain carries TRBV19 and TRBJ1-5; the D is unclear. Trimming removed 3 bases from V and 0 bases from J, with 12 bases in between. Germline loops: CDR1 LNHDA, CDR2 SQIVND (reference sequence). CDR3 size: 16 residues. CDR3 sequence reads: CASSIWRPNSNQPQHF. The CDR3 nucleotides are TGTGCCAGTAGTATCTGGCGGCCTAATAGCAATCAGCCCCAGCATTTT.

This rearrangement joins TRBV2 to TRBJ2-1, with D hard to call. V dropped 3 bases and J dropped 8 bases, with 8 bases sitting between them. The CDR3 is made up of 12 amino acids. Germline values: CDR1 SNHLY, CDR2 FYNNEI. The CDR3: CASSEGWDEQFF. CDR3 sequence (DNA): TGTGCCAGCAGTGAGGGTTGGGATGAGCAGTTCTTC.

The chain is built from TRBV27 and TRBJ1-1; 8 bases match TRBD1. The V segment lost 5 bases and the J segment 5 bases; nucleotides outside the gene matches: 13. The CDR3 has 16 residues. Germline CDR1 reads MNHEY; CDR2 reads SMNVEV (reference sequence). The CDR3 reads CASSIKGRGLVTEAFF. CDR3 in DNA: TGTGCCAGCAGTATAAAGGGCAGGGGGCTTGTAACTGAAGCTTTCTTT.

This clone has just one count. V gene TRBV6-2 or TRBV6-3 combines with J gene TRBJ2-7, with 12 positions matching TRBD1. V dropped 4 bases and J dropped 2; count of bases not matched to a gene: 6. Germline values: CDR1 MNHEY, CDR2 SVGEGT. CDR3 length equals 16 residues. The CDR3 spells CASSSGTGGHTYEQYF. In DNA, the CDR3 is TGTGCCAGCAGTTCCGGGACAGGGGGCCACACCTACGAGCAGTACTTC.

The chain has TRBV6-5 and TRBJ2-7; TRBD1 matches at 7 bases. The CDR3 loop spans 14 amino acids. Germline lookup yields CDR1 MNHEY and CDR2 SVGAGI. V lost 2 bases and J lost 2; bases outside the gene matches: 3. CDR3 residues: CASSYRQGAYEQYF. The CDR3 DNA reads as TGTGCCAGCAGTTACCGACAGGGCGCCTACGAGCAGTACTTC.

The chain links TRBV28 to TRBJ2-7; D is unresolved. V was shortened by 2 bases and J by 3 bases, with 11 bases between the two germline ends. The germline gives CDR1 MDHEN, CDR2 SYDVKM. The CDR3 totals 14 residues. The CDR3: CASSLIHRHYEQYF. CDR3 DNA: TGTGCCAGCAGTTTAATCCACCGCCACTACGAGCAGTACTTC.

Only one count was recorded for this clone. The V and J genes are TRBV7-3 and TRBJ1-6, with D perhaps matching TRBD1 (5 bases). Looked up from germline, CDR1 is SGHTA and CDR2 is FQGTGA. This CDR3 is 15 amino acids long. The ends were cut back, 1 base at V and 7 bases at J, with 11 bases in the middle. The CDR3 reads CASSLMAGINSPLHF. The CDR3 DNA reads TGTGCCAGCAGCTTAATGGCAGGGATAAATTCACCCCTCCACTTT.

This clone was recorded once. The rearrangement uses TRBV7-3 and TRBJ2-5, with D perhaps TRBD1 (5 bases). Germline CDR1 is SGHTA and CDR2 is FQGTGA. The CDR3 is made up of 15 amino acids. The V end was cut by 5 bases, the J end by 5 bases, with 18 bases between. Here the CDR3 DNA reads TGTGCCAGCAGCCAAGGGGTCCAGGGTTCTGAGACCCAGTACTTC. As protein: CASSQGVQGSETQYF.

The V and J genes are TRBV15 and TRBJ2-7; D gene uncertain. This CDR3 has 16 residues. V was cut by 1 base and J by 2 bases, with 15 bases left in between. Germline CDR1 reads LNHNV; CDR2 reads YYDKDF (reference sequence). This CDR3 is CATSRGPLTFTYEQYF. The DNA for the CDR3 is TGTGCCACCAGCAGAGGCCCGCTGACTTTTACCTACGAGCAGTACTTC.

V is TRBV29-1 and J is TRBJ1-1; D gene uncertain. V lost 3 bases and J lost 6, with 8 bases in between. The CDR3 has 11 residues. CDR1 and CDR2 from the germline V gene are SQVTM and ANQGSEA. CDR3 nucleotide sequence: TGCAGCGTTGATGTGGATCCTGAAGCTTTCTTT. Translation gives CSVDVDPEAFF. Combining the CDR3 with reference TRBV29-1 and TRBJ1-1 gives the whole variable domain SAVISQKPSRDICQRGTSLTIQCQVDSQVTMMFWYRQQPGQSLTLIATANQGSEATYESGFVIDKFPISRPNLTFSTLTVSNMSPEDSSIYLCSVDVDPEAFFGQGTRLTVV.

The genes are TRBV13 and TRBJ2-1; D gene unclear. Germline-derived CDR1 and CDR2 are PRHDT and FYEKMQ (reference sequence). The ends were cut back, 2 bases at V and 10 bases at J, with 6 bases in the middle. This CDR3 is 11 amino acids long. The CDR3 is CASSLMNEQFF. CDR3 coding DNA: TGTGCCAGCAGCTTAATGAACGAGCAGTTCTTC. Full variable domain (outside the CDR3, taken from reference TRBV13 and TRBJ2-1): AAGVIQSPRHLIKEKRETATLKCYPIPRHDTVYWYQQGPGQDPQFLISFYEKMQSDKGSIPDRFSAQQFSDYHSELNMSSLELGDSALYFCASSLMNEQFFGPGTRLTVL.

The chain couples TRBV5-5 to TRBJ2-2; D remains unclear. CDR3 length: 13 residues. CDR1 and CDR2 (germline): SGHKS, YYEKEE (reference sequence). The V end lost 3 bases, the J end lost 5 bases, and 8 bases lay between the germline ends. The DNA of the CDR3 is TGTGCCAGCAGCTCAGAGGTGACCGGGGAGCTGTTTTTT. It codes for CASSSEVTGELFF.

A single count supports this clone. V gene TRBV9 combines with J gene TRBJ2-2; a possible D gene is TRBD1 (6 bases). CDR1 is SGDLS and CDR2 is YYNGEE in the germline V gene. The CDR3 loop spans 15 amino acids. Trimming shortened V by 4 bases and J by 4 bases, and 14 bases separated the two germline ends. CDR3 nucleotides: TGTGCCAGCAGCTACTCGACAGGTCTCACCGGGGAGCTGTTTTTT. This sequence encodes CASSYSTGLTGELFF.

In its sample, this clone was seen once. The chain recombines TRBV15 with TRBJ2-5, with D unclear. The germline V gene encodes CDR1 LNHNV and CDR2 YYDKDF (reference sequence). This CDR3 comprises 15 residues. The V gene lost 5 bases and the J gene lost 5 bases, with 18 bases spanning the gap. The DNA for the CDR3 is TGTGCCACCAGCCCGGATACTTACGGGTGGGAGACCCAGTACTTC. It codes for CATSPDTYGWETQYF.

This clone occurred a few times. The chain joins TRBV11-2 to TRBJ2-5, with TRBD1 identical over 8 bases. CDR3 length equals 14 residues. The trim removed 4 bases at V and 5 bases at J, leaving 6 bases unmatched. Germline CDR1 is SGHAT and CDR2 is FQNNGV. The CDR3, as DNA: TGTGCCAGCAGCTGGGACAGGTCCTTGGAGACCCAGTACTTC. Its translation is CASSWDRSLETQYF.

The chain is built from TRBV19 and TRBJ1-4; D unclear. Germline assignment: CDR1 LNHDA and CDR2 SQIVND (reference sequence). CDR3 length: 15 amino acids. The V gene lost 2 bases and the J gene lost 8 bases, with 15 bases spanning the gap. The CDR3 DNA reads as TGTGCCAGTAGTATATACGGGAAACCCGACGAAAAACTGTTTTTT. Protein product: CASSIYGKPDEKLFF.

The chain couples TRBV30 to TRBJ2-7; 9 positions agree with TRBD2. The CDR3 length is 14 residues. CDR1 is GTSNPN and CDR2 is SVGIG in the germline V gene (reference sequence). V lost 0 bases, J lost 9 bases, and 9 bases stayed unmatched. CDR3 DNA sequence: TGTGCCTGGAGTGTGCCTAGCGGGAAGGTTGGGCAGTACTTC. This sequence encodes CAWSVPSGKVGQYF.

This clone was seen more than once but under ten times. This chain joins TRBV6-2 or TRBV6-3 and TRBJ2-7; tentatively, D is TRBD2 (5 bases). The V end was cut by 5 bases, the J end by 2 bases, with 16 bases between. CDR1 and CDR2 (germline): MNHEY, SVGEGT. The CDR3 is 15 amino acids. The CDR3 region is CASSDAGRPPYEQYF. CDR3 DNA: TGTGCCAGCAGTGACGCGGGTCGACCCCCCTACGAGCAGTACTTC.

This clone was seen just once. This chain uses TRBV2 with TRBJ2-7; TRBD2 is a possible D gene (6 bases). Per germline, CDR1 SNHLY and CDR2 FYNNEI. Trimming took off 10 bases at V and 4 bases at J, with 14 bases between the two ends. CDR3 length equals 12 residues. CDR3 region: CATSLALYEQYF. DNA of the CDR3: TGTGCCACCTCACTAGCTCTGTACGAGCAGTACTTC.

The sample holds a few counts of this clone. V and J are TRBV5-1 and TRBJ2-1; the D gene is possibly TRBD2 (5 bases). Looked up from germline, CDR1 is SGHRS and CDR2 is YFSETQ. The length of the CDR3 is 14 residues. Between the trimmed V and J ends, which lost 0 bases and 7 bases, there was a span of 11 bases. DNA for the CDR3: TGCGCCAGCAGCTTGGCCTCTCGGGGAAATGAGCAGTTCTTC. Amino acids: CASSLASRGNEQFF.

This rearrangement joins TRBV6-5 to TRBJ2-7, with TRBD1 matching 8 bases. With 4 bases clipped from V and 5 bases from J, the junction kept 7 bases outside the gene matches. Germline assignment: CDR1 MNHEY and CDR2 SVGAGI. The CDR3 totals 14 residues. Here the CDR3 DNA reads TGTGCCAGCAGTTTCGCAGGGGGCTGGGACGAGCAGTACTTC. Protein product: CASSFAGGWDEQYF.